Listed below are T cell receptor beta chains from one sample, sequenced in a study of Ad26.COV2.S vaccination and SARS-CoV-2 variants. Sequenced by immunoSEQ multiplex PCR; TCRdb stores in-frame clones only, minus some. Counted here are roughly 680,000 clones, roughly 90% occurring once; the ten biggest clones make up over 1.3%. The starting material was peripheral blood, obtained in a trial of Ad26.COV2.S vaccine versus placebo. The receptors shown here come from a person aged 18 to 65 who received the Ad26.COV2.S COVID-19 vaccine or a placebo. Both conserved end residues are part of each CDR3. D genes are given only for firm matches. Only part of the rows carry a size: once, few, many, or a class if the clone is expanded.

>.|TRBV29-1|.|TRBJ2-5
CSVEGPEETQYF
TGCAGCGTTGAGGGCCCTGAGGAGACCCAGTACTTC
>.|TRBV7-9|.|TRBJ1-2
CASSLETTGNNYGYTF
TGTGCCAGCAGCTTAGAAACCACAGGGAATAACTATGGCTACACCTTC
>.|TRBV12-3/TRBV12-4|.|TRBJ2-5
CASSGPRAETQYF
TGTGCCAGCAGTGGCCCGAGGGCGGAGACCCAGTACTTC
>.|TRBV29-1|.|TRBJ1-4
CSLERGLGEKLFF
TGCAGCTTAGAAAGGGGGTTGGGTGAAAAACTGTTTTTT
>.|TRBV11-2|.|TRBJ1-6
CASSLERSSYNSPLHF
TGTGCCAGCAGCTTAGAAAGGAGCTCCTATAATTCACCCCTCCACTTT
>TRBD2|TRBV13|.|TRBJ2-1
CASSLGLAGGPGQFF
TGTGCCAGCAGCCTTGGCCTAGCGGGAGGGCCGGGCCAGTTCTTC
>TRBD2|TRBV7-2|.|TRBJ2-3
CASRLAVSSGDTQYF
TGTGCCAGTCGACTAGCGGTCTCCTCGGGAGATACGCAGTATTTT
>.|TRBV4-3|.|TRBJ2-3
CASSQVPSGNTQYF
TGCGCCAGCAGCCAAGTGCCGTCAGGGAATACGCAGTATTTT
>TRBD2|TRBV4-1|.|TRBJ2-2
CASSHGLVRTGELFF
TGCGCCAGCAGCCATGGACTAGTTAGGACCGGGGAGCTGTTTTTT
>TRBD2|TRBV29-1|.|TRBJ2-1
CSVVMNQRDSYNEQFF
TGCAGCGTTGTCATGAATCAGCGGGACTCCTACAATGAGCAGTTCTTC
>TRBD1|TRBV6-5|.|TRBJ1-5
CASTREQGSNQPQHF
TGTGCCAGCACCCGAGAACAGGGGAGCAATCAGCCCCAGCATTTT
>.|TRBV30|.|TRBJ2-3
CAWSVGDTQYF
TGTGCCTGGAGCGTAGGGGATACGCAGTATTTT
>TRBD1|TRBV11-2|.|TRBJ2-7
CASSVRDSFYEQYF
TGTGCCAGCAGCGTCCGGGACAGCTTCTACGAGCAGTACTTC
>.|TRBV12-2|.|TRBJ2-1
CASRLGSSPYNEQFF
TGTGCAAGTCGCTTAGGGTCTAGCCCCTACAATGAGCAGTTCTTC
>TRBD1|TRBV19|.|TRBJ2-2
CASSSPDRGFGGELFF
TGTGCCAGTAGTAGTCCGGACAGGGGGTTCGGCGGGGAGCTGTTTTTT
>.|TRBV3-1/TRBV3-2|.|TRBJ1-4
CASSQAETQGEKLFF
TGTGCCAGCAGCCAAGCGGAGACGCAGGGCGAAAAACTGTTTTTT
>.|TRBV5-1|.|TRBJ2-1
CASSLGGRNNEQFF
TGCGCCAGCAGCTTGGGGGGGAGGAACAATGAGCAGTTCTTC
>.|TRBV5-1|once|TRBJ2-1
CASSLALDNEQFF
TGCGCCAGCAGCTTGGCCCTGGACAATGAGCAGTTCTTC
>TRBD1|TRBV29-1|.|TRBJ1-5
CSVEDRGQPQHF
TGCAGCGTTGAAGACAGGGGGCAGCCCCAGCATTTT
>.|TRBV7-6|once|TRBJ2-5
CASSRGGETQYF
TGTGCCAGCAGCCGAGGGGGGGAGACCCAGTACTTC
>.|TRBV10-2|.|TRBJ1-4
CASSLQTNEKLFF
TGCGCCAGCAGTTTGCAGACTAATGAAAAACTGTTTTTT
>TRBD2|TRBV7-2|few|TRBJ2-1
CASSSVNSGVHNEQFF
TGTGCCAGCAGCTCCGTCAATAGCGGGGTTCACAATGAGCAGTTCTTC
>.|TRBV6-6|.|TRBJ1-2
CASSYSGFPGYTF
TGTGCCAGCAGTTACTCGGGATTCCCTGGCTACACCTTC
>.|TRBV7-9|few|TRBJ1-1
CASSLASRVNTEAFF
TGTGCCAGCAGCTTAGCTTCCCGGGTGAACACTGAAGCTTTCTTT
>.|TRBV7-2|.|TRBJ2-3
CASSSRLGSTDTQYF
TGTGCCAGCAGTTCCCGACTAGGCAGCACAGATACGCAGTATTTT
>.|TRBV30|.|TRBJ1-1
CAWRSQTYTEAFF
TGTGCCTGGAGGTCCCAGACGTATACTGAAGCTTTCTTT
>TRBD1|TRBV12-3/TRBV12-4|.|TRBJ1-2
CASSSTGNAGYTF
TGTGCCAGCAGCTCGACAGGGAATGCTGGCTACACCTTC
>.|TRBV6-1|.|TRBJ1-6
CASSETGQLNSPLHF
TGTGCCAGCAGTGAAACGGGCCAGCTAAATTCACCCCTCCACTTT
>TRBD2|TRBV6-5|.|TRBJ2-5
CASSYSGGEETQYF
TGTGCCAGCAGTTACAGCGGGGGGGAAGAGACCCAGTACTTC
>.|TRBV6-5|.|TRBJ1-2
CASSNPTENYGYTF
TGTGCCAGCAGTAACCCGACAGAGAACTATGGCTACACCTTC
>.|TRBV27|.|TRBJ1-6
CASSLSRTANSPLHF
TGTGCCAGCAGTTTATCACGGACAGCCAATTCACCCCTCCACTTT
>.|TRBV6-1|.|TRBJ2-7
CASSEALGTYSYEQYF
TGTGCCAGCAGTGAAGCGCTTGGGACATACTCCTACGAGCAGTACTTC
>.|TRBV12-3/TRBV12-4|.|TRBJ1-1
CASSRFGGAAFF
TGTGCCAGCAGTCGCTTCGGGGGGGCTGCTTTCTTT
>.|TRBV6-5|.|TRBJ2-1
CASFRTSSYNEQFF
TGTGCCAGCTTCAGGACCAGTTCCTACAATGAGCAGTTCTTC
>TRBD1|TRBV5-4|.|TRBJ2-3
CASSLFGQGTDTQYF
TGTGCCAGCAGCTTGTTTGGACAGGGGACAGATACGCAGTATTTT
>TRBD1|TRBV24-1|.|TRBJ2-3
CATSDPRTGVDTQYF
TGTGCCACCAGTGATCCACGGACAGGGGTAGATACGCAGTATTTT
>.|TRBV5-1|.|TRBJ1-3
CASSLSGAGGNTIYF
TGCGCCAGCAGCTTGTCGGGTGCGGGGGGAAACACCATATATTTT
>TRBD1|TRBV18|.|TRBJ2-7
CASSPPSTGQVSGQYF
TGTGCCAGCTCACCGCCCTCAACGGGACAGGTATCGGGGCAGTACTTC
>TRBD1|TRBV2|.|TRBJ1-2
CASTGTGGNYGYTF
TGTGCCAGCACGGGAACAGGGGGAAACTATGGCTACACCTTC
>TRBD2|TRBV6-2/TRBV6-3|.|TRBJ2-1
CASSYLTSRANEQFF
TGTGCCAGCAGTTACCTGACTAGCCGGGCGAATGAGCAGTTCTTC
>.|TRBV6-5|.|TRBJ1-1
CASKESGGTEAFF
TGTGCCAGCAAGGAATCGGGGGGGACTGAAGCTTTCTTT
>.|TRBV30|.|TRBJ2-7
CAWGDGSSYEQYF
TGTGCCTGGGGGGACGGCTCCTCCTACGAGCAGTACTTC
>TRBD1|TRBV4-3|.|TRBJ1-5
CASSLSWTGAYQPQHF
TGCGCCAGCAGCCTTAGCTGGACAGGAGCCTATCAGCCCCAGCATTTT
>TRBD2|TRBV7-9|.|TRBJ2-3
CASSFPSGSTDTQYF
TGTGCCAGCAGCTTCCCTAGCGGGAGCACAGATACGCAGTATTTT
>TRBD1|TRBV30|.|TRBJ1-2
CAWSFGQGVGYTF
TGTGCCTGGAGCTTTGGACAGGGTGTTGGCTACACCTTC
>.|TRBV19|.|TRBJ2-7
CASSEPAGHEQYF
TGTGCCAGTAGTGAGCCAGCCGGTCACGAGCAGTACTTC
>TRBD2|TRBV7-3|.|TRBJ2-5
CASSAGTSGQETQYF
TGTGCCAGCAGCGCCGGGACTAGCGGGCAAGAGACCCAGTACTTC
>.|TRBV24-1|.|TRBJ2-2
CATRDGSGSNTGELFF
TGTGCCACTCGCGACGGTAGCGGATCGAACACCGGGGAGCTGTTTTTT